A selection of T cell receptor beta chains follows, all from one sample in a study of sequential checkpoint blockade in melanoma. Produced via immunoSEQ multiplex PCR; TCRdb's table is partial and in-frame only. The table lists fewer than 3,500 clones, around a fifth of them singletons, with 15% to 19% in the top ten. Material: tumor tissue (inferred from file names), obtained from a patient given nivolumab and ipilimumab in sequence. These receptor sequences come from a human patient with melanoma. Some clones in this sample may be carry-over from other donors' samples. Each CDR3 is given with its conserved first and last residue. A D gene is named only where the DNA matches it firmly. Not all rows give a size; the values are once, few, many and, for expanded clones, a class.

d_gene: TRBD1; abundance: medium-sized; v_gene: TRBV6-8; j_gene: TRBJ2-7; CDR3nt: TGTGCCAGCAGTTCCCCGGGACAGGGGACCACCTACGAGCAGTACTTC; CDR3aa: CASSSPGQGTTYEQYF
d_gene: TRBD1; abundance: .; v_gene: TRBV5-1; j_gene: TRBJ1-1; CDR3nt: TGCGCCAGCAGCTTGGACAGGGGCCAGACTGAAGCTTTCTTT; CDR3aa: CASSLDRGQTEAFF
d_gene: .; abundance: .; v_gene: TRBV23-1; j_gene: TRBJ2-5; CDR3nt: TGCGCCAGCAGCCGGGATCCCCAAGAGACCCAGTACTTC; CDR3aa: CASSRDPQETQYF
d_gene: TRBD1; abundance: .; v_gene: TRBV18; j_gene: TRBJ1-1; CDR3nt: TGTGCCAGCTCACCATTGACAGGGGGCCGAGAGAGCCGATCTACGAACACTGAAGCTTTCTTT; CDR3aa: CASSPLTGGRESRSTNTEAFF
d_gene: TRBD1; abundance: few; v_gene: TRBV11-3; j_gene: TRBJ2-3; CDR3nt: TGTGCCAGCAGCCATGCCGGGACAGGGGTCCAAGATACGCAGTATTTT; CDR3aa: CASSHAGTGVQDTQYF
d_gene: TRBD1; abundance: .; v_gene: TRBV11-3; j_gene: TRBJ1-3; CDR3nt: TGTGCCAGCAGTCCGACAGGGTCCTCTGGAAACACCATATATTTT; CDR3aa: CASSPTGSSGNTIYF
d_gene: TRBD2; abundance: medium-sized; v_gene: TRBV11-3; j_gene: TRBJ2-5; CDR3nt: TGTGCCAGCAGCCCCTACTGGGGGGGGGTGCCGTACCAAGAGACCCAGTACTTC; CDR3aa: CASSPYWGGVPYQETQYF
d_gene: .; abundance: few; v_gene: TRBV18; j_gene: TRBJ2-6; CDR3nt: TGTGCCAGCTCACCTCAGGGGTCCGGGGCCAACGTCCTGACTTTC; CDR3aa: CASSPQGSGANVLTF
d_gene: TRBD2; abundance: many; v_gene: TRBV6-8; j_gene: TRBJ2-1; CDR3nt: TGTGCCAGCAGTTATTCGAACGGACTAGCGGGGGGGGCTGAGCAGTTCTTC; CDR3aa: CASSYSNGLAGGAEQFF
d_gene: .; abundance: medium-sized; v_gene: TRBV6-8; j_gene: TRBJ2-7; CDR3nt: TGTGCCAGCACCTCACGGGGCGGGGAGCAGTACTTC; CDR3aa: CASTSRGGEQYF
d_gene: .; abundance: .; v_gene: TRBV29-1; j_gene: TRBJ1-4; CDR3nt: TGCAGCGCCTTCAGGGGCGGTGAAAAACTGTTTTTT; CDR3aa: CSAFRGGEKLFF